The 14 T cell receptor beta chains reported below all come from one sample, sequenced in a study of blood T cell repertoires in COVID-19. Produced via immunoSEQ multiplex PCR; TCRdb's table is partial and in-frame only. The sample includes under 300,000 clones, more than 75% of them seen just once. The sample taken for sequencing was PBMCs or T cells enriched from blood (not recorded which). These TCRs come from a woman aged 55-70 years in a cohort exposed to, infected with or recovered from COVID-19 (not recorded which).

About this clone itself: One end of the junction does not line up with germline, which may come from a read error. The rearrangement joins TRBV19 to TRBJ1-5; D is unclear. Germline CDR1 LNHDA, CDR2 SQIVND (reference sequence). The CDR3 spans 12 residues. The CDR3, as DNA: TGTGCCAGTAATATAAGGAGTCAGCCCCAGCATTTT. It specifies CASNIRSQPQHF. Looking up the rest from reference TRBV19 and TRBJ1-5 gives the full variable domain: DGGITQSPKYLFRKEGQNVTLSCEQNLNHDAMYWYRQDPGQGLRLIYYSQIVNDFQKGDIAEGYSVSREKKESFPLTVTSAQKNPTAFYLCASNIRSQPQHFGDGTRLSIL.

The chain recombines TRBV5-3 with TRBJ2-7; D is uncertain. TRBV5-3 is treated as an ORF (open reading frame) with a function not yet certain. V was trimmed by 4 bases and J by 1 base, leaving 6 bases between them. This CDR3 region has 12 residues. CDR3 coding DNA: TGTGCCAGAAGCCCGGGTTCCTACGAGCAGTACTTC. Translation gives CARSPGSYEQYF.

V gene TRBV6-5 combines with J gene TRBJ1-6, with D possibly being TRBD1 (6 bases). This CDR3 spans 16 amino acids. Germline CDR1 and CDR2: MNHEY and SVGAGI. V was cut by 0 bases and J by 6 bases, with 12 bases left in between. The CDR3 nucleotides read TGTGCCAGCAGTTACTCTTTCGACAGGAGTAATTCACCCCTCCACTTT. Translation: CASSYSFDRSNSPLHF.

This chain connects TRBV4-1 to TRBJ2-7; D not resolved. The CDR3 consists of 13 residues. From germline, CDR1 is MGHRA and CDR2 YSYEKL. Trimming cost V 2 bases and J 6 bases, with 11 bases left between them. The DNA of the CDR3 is TGCGCCAGCAGCCAATTTACTCTTGGCGAGCAGTACTTC. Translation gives CASSQFTLGEQYF.

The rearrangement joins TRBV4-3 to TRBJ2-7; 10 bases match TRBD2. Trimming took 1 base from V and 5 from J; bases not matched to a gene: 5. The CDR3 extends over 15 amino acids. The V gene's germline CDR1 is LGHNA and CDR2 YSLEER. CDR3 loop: CASSQVPSGRNEQYF. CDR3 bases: TGCGCCAGCAGCCAAGTTCCTAGCGGGAGAAACGAGCAGTACTTC.

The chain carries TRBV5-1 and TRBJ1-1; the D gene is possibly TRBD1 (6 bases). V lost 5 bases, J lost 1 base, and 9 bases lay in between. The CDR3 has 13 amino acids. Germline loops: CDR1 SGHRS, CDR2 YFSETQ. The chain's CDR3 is CASRSTGNTEAFF. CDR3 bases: TGCGCCAGCAGGTCGACAGGGAACACTGAAGCTTTCTTT. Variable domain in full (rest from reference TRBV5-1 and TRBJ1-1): KAGVTQTPRYLIKTRGQQVTLSCSPISGHRSVSWYQQTPGQGLQFLFEYFSETQRNKGNFPGRFSGRQFSNSRSEMNVSTLELGDSALYLCASRSTGNTEAFFGQGTRLTVV.

The CDR3: CASSLGGGSSYEQYF. DNA for the CDR3: TGCGCCAGCAGCTTGGGAGGGGGCTCTTCCTACGAGCAGTACTTC. The chain recombines TRBV5-1 with TRBJ2-7, with 7 bases aligning to TRBD1. The length of the CDR3 is 15 residues. The germline CDR1 and CDR2 sequences are SGHRS and YFSETQ. Trimming cost V 0 bases and J 1 base; bases outside gene matches: 4. Full variable domain (missing parts from reference TRBV5-1 and TRBJ2-7): KAGVTQTPRYLIKTRGQQVTLSCSPISGHRSVSWYQQTPGQGLQFLFEYFSETQRNKGNFPGRFSGRQFSNSRSEMNVSTLELGDSALYLCASSLGGGSSYEQYFGPGTRLTVT.

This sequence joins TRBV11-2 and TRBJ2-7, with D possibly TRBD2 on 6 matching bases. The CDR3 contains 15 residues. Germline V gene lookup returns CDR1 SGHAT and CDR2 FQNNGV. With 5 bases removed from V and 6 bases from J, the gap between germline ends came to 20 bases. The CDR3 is CASSRAQTRNPEQYF. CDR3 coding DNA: TGTGCCAGCAGCCGGGCCCAGACTAGAAATCCCGAGCAGTACTTC.

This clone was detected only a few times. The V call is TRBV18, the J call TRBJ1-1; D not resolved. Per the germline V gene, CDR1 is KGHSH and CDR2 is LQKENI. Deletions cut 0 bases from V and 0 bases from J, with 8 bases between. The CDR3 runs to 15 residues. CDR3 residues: CASSPPLSMNTEAFF. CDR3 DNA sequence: TGTGCCAGCTCACCACCGTTGTCCATGAACACTGAAGCTTTCTTT.

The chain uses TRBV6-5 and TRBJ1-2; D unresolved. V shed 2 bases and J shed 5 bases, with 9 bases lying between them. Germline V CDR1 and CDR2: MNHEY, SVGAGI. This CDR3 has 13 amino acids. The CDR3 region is CASSYREEYGYTF. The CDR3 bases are TGTGCCAGCAGTTACAGGGAGGAGTATGGCTACACCTTC.

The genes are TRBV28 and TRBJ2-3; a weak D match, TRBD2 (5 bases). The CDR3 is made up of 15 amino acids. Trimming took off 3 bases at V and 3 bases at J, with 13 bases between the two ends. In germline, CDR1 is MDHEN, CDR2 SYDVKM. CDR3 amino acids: CASSFVGPGTDTQYF. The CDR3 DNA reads TGTGCCAGCAGTTTTGTGGGTCCGGGGACAGATACGCAGTATTTT. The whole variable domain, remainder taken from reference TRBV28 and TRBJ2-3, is DVKVTQSSRYLVKRTGEKVFLECVQDMDHENMFWYRQDPGLGLRLIYFSYDVKMKEKGDIPEGYSVSREKKERFSLILESASTNQTSMYLCASSFVGPGTDTQYFGPGTRLTVL.

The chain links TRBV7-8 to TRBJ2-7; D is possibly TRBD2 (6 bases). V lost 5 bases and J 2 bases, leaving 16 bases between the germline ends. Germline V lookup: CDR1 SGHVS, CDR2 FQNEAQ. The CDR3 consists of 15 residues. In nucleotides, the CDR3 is TGTGCCAGCAGCCGAGGAGATGGCGGGACCTACGAGCAGTACTTC. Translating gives CASSRGDGGTYEQYF.

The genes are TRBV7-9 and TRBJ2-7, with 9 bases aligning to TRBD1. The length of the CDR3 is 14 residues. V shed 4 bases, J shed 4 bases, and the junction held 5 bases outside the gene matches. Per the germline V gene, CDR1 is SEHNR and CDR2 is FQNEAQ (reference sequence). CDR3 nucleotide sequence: TGTGCCAGCAGCTACGAGGGACAGGGATACGAGCAGTACTTC. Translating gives CASSYEGQGYEQYF.

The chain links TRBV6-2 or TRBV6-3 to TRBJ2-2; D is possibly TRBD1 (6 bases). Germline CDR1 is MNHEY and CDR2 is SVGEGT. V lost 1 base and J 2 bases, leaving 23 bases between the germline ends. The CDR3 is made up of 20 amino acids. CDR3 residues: CASSYLAPRLGAPNTGELFF. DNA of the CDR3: TGTGCCAGCAGTTACTTGGCCCCCCGGTTGGGGGCTCCTAACACCGGGGAGCTGTTTTTT.